This TCR beta chain originates from a study of T cells in Graves' hyperthyroidism and ophthalmopathy. The CDR3 is made up of 15 amino acids. V was shortened by 4 bases and J by 5 bases, with 16 bases between the two germline ends. Germline CDR1 reads SGHTS; CDR2 reads YDEGEE. Amplification of TCR beta CDR3 regions used RNA as the template. During a first-round RT-PCR of the TCR CDR3, the HTBI primer set was used. TCRdb processed the multiplex PCR reads anew with MiXCR; each CDR3 protein has one entry. Counted here are over 450,000 distinct CDR3 sequences, about a sixth occurring once; the ten biggest clones make up 17%.

The sequence was collected from a woman aged 18-30 years with Graves' ophthalmopathy. This sequence joins TRBV5-8 and TRBJ1-5; no definite D call. Sequenced: blood. The CDR3 region has the DNA TGTGCCAGCAGCCCCCGGTCCCGGCGTTATCAGCCCCAGCATTTT. Translated: CASSPRSRRYQPQHF.